The next 8 T cell receptor beta chains were all read from a single sample in a study of post-analysis software for immune sequencing data (dated by TCRdb to the mid-2010s). Paper-wide results and their limitations: Significantly higher frequencies in patients than in controls were found for roughly five TRBV segments, including TRBV5-6, TRBV5-1 and TRBV20-1.

Library preparation used PCR. The reads were generated on an Illumina HiSeq 2500. Unique molecular identifiers were incorporated into TCR beta cDNA libraries to reduce PCR and sequencing biases. The public reads were quality trimmed at Q25 with fastp and then assembled into clones with MiXCR by TCRdb, keeping productive beta chains. When rows share a CDR3 protein, they turn into one entry using the most common DNA and genes. For this sample the table gives approximately 730,000 distinct CDR3 sequences, of which more than 45% were detected only once. Roughly 5% of the sample belongs to the ten largest clones. No antigen has been assigned to these receptors. What was sequenced was blood. Receptors originate from a girl aged 10 to 17 with multiple sclerosis.

This clonotype showed up just a few times. This chain uses TRBV20-1 with TRBJ1-4; D is perhaps TRBD1 (6 bases). Germline CDR1 and CDR2: DFQATT and SNEGSKA (reference sequence). The CDR3 length is 14 residues. V lost 1 base, J lost 8 bases, and 14 bases lay in between. The CDR3 spells CSARGRQDEEKLFF. The CDR3 nucleotides read TGCAGTGCTAGAGGGAGACAGGACGAGGAAAAACTGTTTTTT.

The V gene is TRBV28, the J gene TRBJ1-6, with D possibly TRBD1 on 6 matching bases. The length of the CDR3 is 13 residues. Per the germline V gene, CDR1 is MDHEN and CDR2 is SYDVKM. V was cut by 9 bases and J by 3 bases, with 9 bases left in between. The CDR3 sequence: CASDRSYNSPLHF. CDR3 coding DNA: TGTGCCAGTGACAGGAGCTATAATTCACCCCTCCACTTT.

The chain joins TRBV20-1 to TRBJ1-5, with TRBD1 as a possible D gene (5 bases). Germline V lookup: CDR1 DFQATT, CDR2 SNEGSKA (reference sequence). The CDR3 covers 14 residues. The V and J ends lost 1 base and 7 bases respectively, with 14 bases between them. This CDR3 reads CSARGDRSGQPQHF. CDR3 bases: TGCAGTGCTAGAGGGGACCGTTCGGGACAGCCCCAGCATTTT.

This clonotype has more than one count but fewer than ten. The chain employs TRBV27 and TRBJ2-7, with 8 bases matching TRBD1. CDR1 MNHEY and CDR2 SMNVEV come from the germline V gene (reference sequence). This CDR3 region has 12 residues. The V and J ends lost 2 bases and 8 bases, in that order; junction bases with no gene match: 2. CDR3 region: CASSLDRGQQYF. CDR3 bases: TGTGCCAGCAGTTTAGACAGGGGCCAGCAGTACTTC.

In DNA form, the CDR3 reads TGCAGCGTTGAAGTTGGCCTAGCGGGAGGGAGGAATACGCAGTATTTT. Its translation is CSVEVGLAGGRNTQYF. V gene TRBV29-1 combines with J gene TRBJ2-3; TRBD2 agrees at 12 bases. The CDR3 totals 16 residues. Germline V gives CDR1 SQVTM, CDR2 ANQGSEA. V lost 1 base and J lost 7; bases outside the gene matches: 9.

On this clonotype itself: At one end, the junction sequence differs from germline, possibly due to a read error. This sequence joins TRBV5-1 and TRBJ2-1; D is unresolved. Germline-derived CDR1 and CDR2 are SGHRS and YFSETQ. This CDR3 has 17 residues. The CDR3 nucleotides read TGCGCCAGCAGCCCCGGGTTGACTGGGGTCAAAAACAATGAGCAGTTCTTT. It yields the protein CASSPGLTGVKNNEQFF. The full variable domain, completed using reference TRBV5-1 and TRBJ2-1, is KAGVTQTPRYLIKTRGQQVTLSCSPISGHRSVSWYQQTPGQGLQFLFEYFSETQRNKGNFPGRFSGRQFSNSRSEMNVSTLELGDSALYLCASSPGLTGVKNNEQFFGPGTRLTVL.

The chain recombines TRBV7-9 with TRBJ2-5; 7 positions match TRBD2. This CDR3 comprises 19 residues. Trimming took 4 bases from V and 3 from J; bases not matched to a gene: 20. The germline gives CDR1 SEHNR, CDR2 FQNEAQ (reference sequence). This CDR3 reads CASSSLTRGLAGVEETQYF. The CDR3 nucleotides are TGTGCCAGCAGCTCTTTAACCCGTGGACTGGCGGGAGTGGAAGAGACCCAGTACTTC.

The rearrangement joins TRBV6-5 to TRBJ2-1; 16 positions match TRBD2. The CDR3 length is 19 residues. V trimming: 0 bases; J trimming: 5 bases; junction bases outside the gene matches: 7. Per germline, CDR1 MNHEY and CDR2 SVGAGI. The CDR3: CASSYSGLAGGPKNNEQFF. The CDR3 DNA reads as TGTGCCAGCAGTTACTCGGGACTAGCGGGAGGGCCTAAAAACAATGAGCAGTTCTTC.